Below, 30 T cell receptor beta chains from the same sample are listed, as sequenced in a study of spatial heterogeneity in lung cancer. Time point reported: sample taken at primary tumor resection. TCRdb re-called the 5' RACE reads with MiXCR, one entry per CDR3 protein. The sample carries 2,500 to 4,000 distinct CDR3 sequences, roughly 5% recorded once. Material: normal lung tissue next to the tumor, obtained at surgery. The origin of the receptors is a male donor with early-stage non-small cell lung cancer.

Relative to its sample, this clonotype is medium-sized. This chain uses TRBV6-5 with TRBJ2-5; no clear D. Trimming cost V 5 bases and J 2 bases, with 9 bases left between them. The V gene's germline CDR1 is MNHEY and CDR2 SVGAGI. CDR3 size: 13 residues. CDR3 DNA: TGTGCCAGCAGTAACCTGGGACAAGAGACCCAGTACTTC. Its protein is CASSNLGQETQYF.

This clonotype is judged medium-sized. The rearrangement links TRBV20-1 to TRBJ2-2, with D maybe TRBD1 (6 bases). The CDR3 has 16 residues. Trimming pared 0 bases from V and 2 bases from J, leaving 13 bases between. Germline V gives CDR1 DFQATT, CDR2 SNEGSKA (reference sequence). The CDR3 loop is CSARDPRDTNTGELFF. The CDR3 region has the DNA TGCAGTGCTAGAGACCCCCGGGACACAAACACCGGGGAGCTGTTTTTT.

This clonotype was detected ten times or more. The chain joins TRBV5-1 to TRBJ2-7, with 7 nucleotides matching TRBD2. Germline V gives CDR1 SGHRS, CDR2 YFSETQ. The length of the CDR3 is 16 residues. V gave up 4 bases and J gave up 4 bases; unmatched junction bases: 14. The CDR3 is CASSLRPSGQSYEQYF. In DNA form, the CDR3 reads TGCGCCAGCAGCCTTAGGCCTAGCGGCCAGTCTTACGAGCAGTACTTC.

This clonotype is medium-sized. The chain combines TRBV7-2 with TRBJ2-7; TRBD2 matches at 13 bases. The germline CDR1 and CDR2 sequences are SGHTA and FQGNSA. This CDR3 has 17 residues. V shed 5 bases and J 7 bases; nucleotides not matched to a gene: 14. CDR3 nucleotide sequence: TGTGCCAGCAGCGCAAGAGGCTGGACTAGCGGGAGCGGGGAGCAGTACTTC. Translation gives CASSARGWTSGSGEQYF.

By sample fraction, this clonotype is medium-sized. The J gene is TRBJ2-7, the V gene TRBV28; D unclear. The germline gives CDR1 MDHEN, CDR2 SYDVKM. Trimming stripped 6 bases from V and 4 bases from J, with 13 bases between. The CDR3 loop spans 13 amino acids. Here the CDR3 reads CASRSLLGYEQYF. In DNA form, the CDR3 reads TGTGCCAGCAGATCCCTACTCGGGTACGAGCAGTACTTC.

This clonotype is medium-sized (0.01 to 0.1%) within its sample. The V gene is TRBV7-9, the J gene TRBJ1-6; 7 bases agree with TRBD1. CDR1 is SEHNR, CDR2 FQNEAQ, per germline (reference sequence). Unmatched junction bases numbered 3, after V lost 4 bases and J lost 6 bases. This CDR3 contains 14 residues. The CDR3 DNA is TGTGCCAGCAGCTCCCGGGACAGTAATTCACCCCTCCACTTT. Amino acids: CASSSRDSNSPLHF.

By its share, this clonotype is medium-sized. The chain couples TRBV7-9 to TRBJ1-5; D unresolved. V was trimmed by 5 bases and J by 5 bases, leaving 10 bases between them. This CDR3 spans 13 amino acids. Per germline, CDR1 SEHNR and CDR2 FQNEAQ (reference sequence). The CDR3 DNA is TGTGCCAGCAGCGCGGACGGGGATCAGCCCCAGCATTTT. It translates to CASSADGDQPQHF.

By frequency in the sample, this clonotype is medium-sized (0.01 to 0.1%). The rearrangement links TRBV7-9 to TRBJ1-2, with TRBD1 as a possible D gene (6 bases). Germline-derived CDR1 and CDR2 are SEHNR and FQNEAQ (reference sequence). The germline V and J ends were trimmed by 1 base and 7 bases, with 16 bases remaining between them. CDR3 length: 15 amino acids. CDR3 protein: CASSLGQKGGAGYTF. The DNA of the CDR3 is TGTGCCAGCAGCTTAGGACAGAAAGGGGGTGCTGGCTACACCTTC.

This clonotype has a count of ten or more. V gene TRBV7-2 combines with J gene TRBJ2-3; TRBD2 matches at 7 bases. The germline gives CDR1 SGHTA, CDR2 FQGNSA. Trimming removed 7 bases from V and 5 bases from J; junction bases left unmatched: 12. The CDR3 consists of 15 residues. The CDR3 loop reads CASNEPRGVGDTQYF. The CDR3 DNA follows: TGTGCCAGCAACGAACCACGGGGGGTTGGAGATACGCAGTATTTT.

This clonotype was detected many times. J is TRBJ1-2 and V is TRBV20-1; 8 bases are a match to TRBD1. This CDR3 has 15 residues. Trimming took 4 bases from V and 2 from J; bases not matched to a gene: 9. Germline CDR1 and CDR2: DFQATT and SNEGSKA (reference sequence). In DNA form, the CDR3 reads TGCAGTGCTACAGGGGGCGAGCTCTTCAACTATGGCTACACCTTC. It specifies CSATGGELFNYGYTF.

This clonotype is deemed medium-sized (0.01 to 0.1%). CDR3 sequence reads: CSAMGPDRNTEAFF. CDR3 coding DNA: TGCAGTGCCATGGGTCCAGACCGAAACACTGAAGCTTTCTTT. The rearrangement uses TRBV20-1 and TRBJ1-1; D remains unclear. Trimming stripped 6 bases from V and 2 bases from J, with 16 bases between. The CDR3 totals 14 residues. The germline CDR1 and CDR2 sequences are DFQATT and SNEGSKA (reference sequence).

This clonotype ranks as medium-sized. V gene TRBV28 combines with J gene TRBJ2-7, with 10 bases identical to TRBD2. The CDR3 extends over 14 amino acids. With 7 bases clipped from V and 3 bases from J, the junction kept 6 bases outside the gene matches. Germline V gene lookup returns CDR1 MDHEN and CDR2 SYDVKM. CDR3 nucleotides: TGTGCCAGCAACACCCTAGCGGGAGTCTACGAGCAGTACTTC. Protein: CASNTLAGVYEQYF. The complete variable domain, with remaining parts taken from reference TRBV28 and TRBJ2-7, reads DVKVTQSSRYLVKRTGEKVFLECVQDMDHENMFWYRQDPGLGLRLIYFSYDVKMKEKGDIPEGYSVSREKKERFSLILESASTNQTSMYLCASNTLAGVYEQYFGPGTRLTVT.

This clonotype is medium-sized within its sample. CDR3 region: CASSEELLRYF. The DNA for the CDR3 is TGCGCCAGCAGTGAGGAATTGTTGCGGTATTTT. The gene calls are TRBV10-2 and TRBJ2-3; D is unresolved. The germline V and J ends were trimmed by 2 bases and 14 bases, with 11 bases remaining between them. Germline V gene sequence: CDR1 WSHSY, CDR2 SAAADI. The CDR3 runs to 11 residues.

This clonotype appeared many times. This chain uses TRBV3-1 with TRBJ2-2; no definite D call. V lost 6 bases and J lost 0, with 8 bases in between. Germline CDR1 is LGHDT and CDR2 is YNNKEL (reference sequence). The CDR3 runs to 14 residues. For the CDR3, the DNA is TGTGCCAGCAGTACCGCATCGAACACCGGGGAGCTGTTTTTT. Encoded protein: CASSTASNTGELFF.

This clonotype was counted between two and nine times. CDR3 sequence (DNA): TGCGCCAGCAGCCGGGAACCTAATTCACCCCTCCACTTT. Translated, it gives CASSREPNSPLHF. The rearrangement joins TRBV23-1 to TRBJ1-6; D remains unclear. TRBV23-1 is filed as an ORF, its function uncertain. Trimming took 6 bases from V and 6 from J, leaving 9 bases between them. This CDR3 comprises 13 residues.

This clonotype is classed as medium-sized. The chain employs TRBV5-5 and TRBJ2-1; D is unclear. Trimming shortened V by 0 bases and J by 4 bases, and 11 bases separated the two germline ends. The CDR3 covers 15 residues. Germline loops: CDR1 SGHKS, CDR2 YYEKEE (reference sequence). The CDR3: CASSLAPKPYNEQFF. CDR3 DNA sequence: TGTGCCAGCAGCTTGGCCCCTAAACCTTACAATGAGCAGTTCTTC.

By share, this clonotype ranks as medium-sized. The rearrangement links TRBV27 to TRBJ1-5; D is unclear. The CDR3 is 13 amino acids. From germline, CDR1 is MNHEY and CDR2 SMNVEV (reference sequence). With 4 bases removed from V and 5 bases from J, the gap between germline ends came to 9 bases. The CDR3, as DNA: TGTGCCAGCAGTTCAGAAGCACATCAGCCCCAGCATTTT. The encoded protein is CASSSEAHQPQHF.

This clonotype is classed as large. The chain employs TRBV7-8 and TRBJ2-2; 10 bases map to TRBD2. Germline loops: CDR1 SGHVS, CDR2 FQNEAQ. Trimming took 3 bases from V and 3 from J; bases not matched to a gene: 7. The CDR3 spans 17 residues. In DNA, the CDR3 is TGTGCCAGCAGCTTCCAGACTAGCGGGCCATACACCGGGGAGCTGTTTTTT. Its protein is CASSFQTSGPYTGELFF.

This clonotype is medium-sized. The gene calls are TRBV30 and TRBJ2-5, with TRBD1 matching over 7 bases. The CDR3 is 15 amino acids. CDR1 GTSNPN and CDR2 SVGIG come from the germline V gene (reference sequence). V lost 2 bases and J lost 2; bases outside the gene matches: 8. CDR3 protein: CAWSPPGRGQETQYF. For the CDR3, the DNA is TGTGCCTGGAGTCCTCCGGGCAGGGGGCAAGAGACCCAGTACTTC.

By its share, this clonotype is medium-sized (0.01 to 0.1%). J is TRBJ2-2 and V is TRBV7-9, with TRBD1 matching over 7 bases. The CDR3 is made up of 16 amino acids. Trimming at V came to 2 bases and at J to 2 bases, leaving 5 bases not matched to a gene. The V gene's germline CDR1 is SEHNR and CDR2 FQNEAQ (reference sequence). The CDR3 sequence is CASSLRRQGNTGELFF. CDR3 DNA sequence: TGTGCCAGCAGCTTAAGGAGACAGGGTAACACCGGGGAGCTGTTTTTT.

This clonotype rates as medium-sized. The V gene is TRBV18, the J gene TRBJ2-7, with 8 bases identical to TRBD1. Germline values: CDR1 KGHSH, CDR2 LQKENI. The junction had 2 bases not matched to a gene; V was cut back by 4 bases and J by 0 bases. The CDR3 has 14 amino acids. CDR3 sequence reads: CASSRDRSSYEQYF. CDR3 DNA sequence: TGTGCCAGCTCACGGGACAGGAGCTCCTACGAGCAGTACTTC.

Relative to its sample, this clonotype is medium-sized. The rearrangement uses TRBV20-1 and TRBJ2-7; unclear D gene. V was pared by 6 bases and J by 3 bases, with 12 bases between. The CDR3 is made up of 12 amino acids. Germline V gives CDR1 DFQATT, CDR2 SNEGSKA (reference sequence). CDR3 sequence: CSASPGNYEQYF. For the CDR3, the DNA is TGCAGTGCCAGTCCAGGAAACTACGAGCAGTACTTC.

This sequence joins TRBV5-1 and TRBJ2-7; 7 positions match TRBD1. CDR1 and CDR2 (germline): SGHRS, YFSETQ. The CDR3 extends over 14 amino acids. With V trimmed by 4 bases and J by 2 bases, 6 bases remained unmatched. CDR3 protein: CASSTSGQTYEQYF. The CDR3 DNA follows: TGCGCCAGCAGCACGTCGGGACAGACCTACGAGCAGTACTTC.

By frequency in the sample, this clonotype is medium-sized. The V and J genes are TRBV7-6 and TRBJ2-2; 12 bases agree with TRBD2. V shed 1 base, J shed 0 bases, and the junction held 9 bases outside the gene matches. There are 20 residues in the CDR3. CDR1 is SGHVS, CDR2 FNYEAQ, per germline. Here the CDR3 DNA reads TGTGCCAGCAGCTTAGGACTAGCGGGGGCCCCTACCTCGAACACCGGGGAGCTGTTTTTT. This gives the protein CASSLGLAGAPTSNTGELFF.

By share of the sample, this clonotype is medium-sized (0.01 to 0.1%). CDR3 amino acids: CASSLGAGDSEQFF. As DNA, the CDR3 is TGTGCCAGCAGTTTAGGGGCGGGGGACAGTGAGCAGTTCTTC. The J gene is TRBJ2-1, the V gene TRBV27, with D perhaps TRBD1 or TRBD2 (7 bases each). Germline V lookup: CDR1 MNHEY, CDR2 SMNVEV (reference sequence). The CDR3 is 14 amino acids. The V end lost 2 bases, the J end lost 9 bases, and 14 bases lay between the germline ends.

By its share, this clonotype is medium-sized. The chain has TRBV28 and TRBJ2-7; 7 nucleotides line up with TRBD2. Germline loops: CDR1 MDHEN, CDR2 SYDVKM. The CDR3 is made up of 14 amino acids. The J segment lost 2 bases and the V segment lost 7 bases, leaving 8 bases of the junction unmatched. The CDR3 here is CASIVSGPPYEQYF. As DNA, the CDR3 is TGTGCCAGCATCGTTAGCGGGCCCCCCTACGAGCAGTACTTC.

By sample share, this clonotype is medium-sized. The chain joins TRBV10-3 to TRBJ2-2, with D perhaps matching TRBD1 (5 bases). CDR1 ENHRY and CDR2 SYGVKD come from the germline V gene. CDR3 length: 14 residues. Trimming took 2 bases from V and 9 from J, leaving 13 bases between them. This chain's CDR3 is CAISEGQGDRELFF. The DNA of the CDR3 is TGTGCCATCAGTGAGGGCCAGGGTGATAGGGAGCTGTTTTTT.

This clonotype is termed large. The chain has TRBV12-3 or TRBV12-4 and TRBJ1-1; TRBD1 is a possible D gene (6 bases). Trimming took 3 bases from V and 3 from J, leaving 11 bases between them. CDR3 length equals 14 residues. The CDR3 loop is CASSLAGGYTEAFF. The CDR3 nucleotides read TGTGCCAGCAGTTTGGCCGGGGGCTACACTGAAGCTTTCTTT.

This clonotype has at least ten counts. CDR3 region: CASSYQKGEKGAGANVLTF. CDR3 DNA: TGCGCCAGCAGTTATCAAAAGGGGGAGAAAGGGGCAGGGGCCAACGTCCTGACTTTC. The J gene is TRBJ2-6, the V gene TRBV23-1; a weak D match, TRBD1 (6 bases). TRBV23-1 belongs to the ORF category, with a function that is uncertain. Trimming shortened V by 5 bases and J by 4 bases, and 24 bases separated the two germline ends. The length of the CDR3 is 19 residues.

This clonotype is medium-sized. CDR3 DNA sequence: TGTGCCACCAGTGAACCGACTACAGATACGCAGTATTTT. Residues: CATSEPTTDTQYF. The V and J genes are TRBV24-1 and TRBJ2-3; D not resolved. V lost 4 bases, J lost 3 bases, and 7 bases lay in between. CDR3 length: 13 residues. Germline assignment: CDR1 KGHDR and CDR2 SFDVKD.